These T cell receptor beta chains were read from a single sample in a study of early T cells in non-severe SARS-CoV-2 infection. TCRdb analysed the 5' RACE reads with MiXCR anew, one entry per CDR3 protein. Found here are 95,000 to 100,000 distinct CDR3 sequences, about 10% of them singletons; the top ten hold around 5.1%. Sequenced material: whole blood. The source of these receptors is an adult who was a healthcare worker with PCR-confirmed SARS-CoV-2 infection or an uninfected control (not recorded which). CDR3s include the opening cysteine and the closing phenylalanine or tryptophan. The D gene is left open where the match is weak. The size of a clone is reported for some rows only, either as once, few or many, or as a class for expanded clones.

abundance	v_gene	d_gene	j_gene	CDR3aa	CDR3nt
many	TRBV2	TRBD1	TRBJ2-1	CASSRDRGRGFGNEQFF	TGTGCCAGCAGTAGGGACAGGGGAAGAGGTTTTGGCAATGAGCAGTTCTTC
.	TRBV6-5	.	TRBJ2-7	CASSYSSEAPYEQYF	TGTGCCAGCAGTTACTCTAGCGAGGCCCCCTACGAGCAGTACTTC
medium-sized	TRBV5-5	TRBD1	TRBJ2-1	CASSQGQSSYNEQFF	TGTGCCAGCAGCCAGGGACAGAGCTCCTACAATGAGCAGTTCTTC
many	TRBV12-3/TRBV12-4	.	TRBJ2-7	CASSPTGNYEQYF	TGTGCCAGCAGTCCAACAGGGAACTACGAGCAGTACTTC
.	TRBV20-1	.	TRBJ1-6	CSARDLTGLNNSPLHF	TGCAGTGCTAGAGATTTAACAGGCCTTAATAATTCACCCCTCCACTTT
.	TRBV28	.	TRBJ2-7	CASSLTGPKEQYF	TGTGCCAGCAGTTTAACGGGGCCTAAAGAGCAGTACTTC
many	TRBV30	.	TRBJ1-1	CAWKGFNTEAFF	TGTGCCTGGAAGGGGTTTAACACTGAAGCTTTCTTT
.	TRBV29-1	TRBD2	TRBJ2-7	CSVASGNEQYF	TGCAGCGTGGCTAGCGGGAACGAGCAGTACTTC
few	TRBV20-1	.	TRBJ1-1	CSVGSSAEAFF	TGCAGTGTAGGGTCCTCGGCTGAAGCTTTCTTT
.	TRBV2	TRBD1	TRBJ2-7	CAGDRGGEQYF	TGTGCCGGGGACAGGGGAGGCGAGCAGTACTTC
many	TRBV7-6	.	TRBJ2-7	CASSLASGTNEQYF	TGTGCCAGCAGCTTAGCGTCTGGGACAAACGAGCAGTACTTC
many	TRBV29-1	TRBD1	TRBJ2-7	CSVEEPGQGYEQYF	TGCAGCGTTGAGGAACCGGGACAGGGTTACGAGCAGTACTTC
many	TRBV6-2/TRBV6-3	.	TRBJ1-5	CASSYDNVRHSQPQHF	TGTGCCAGCAGTTACGACAACGTTCGTCACAGTCAGCCCCAGCATTTT
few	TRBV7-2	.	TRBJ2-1	CASSLWSRMFF	TGTGCCAGCAGCTTATGGTCGCGGATGTTCTTC
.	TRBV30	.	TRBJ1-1	CAWSAEWLKGTEAFF	TGTGCCTGGAGTGCAGAGTGGCTTAAGGGCACTGAAGCTTTCTTT
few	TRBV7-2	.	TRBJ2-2	CASSFLTGELFF	TGTGCCAGCAGCTTCCTTACCGGGGAGCTGTTTTTT
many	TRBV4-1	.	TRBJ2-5	CASSPRSQETQYF	TGCGCCAGCAGTCCTAGGAGCCAAGAGACCCAGTACTTC
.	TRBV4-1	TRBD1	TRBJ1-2	CASSQHGQGRYGYTF	TGCGCCAGCAGCCAACACGGACAGGGACGCTATGGCTACACCTTC
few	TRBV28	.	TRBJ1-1	CASRTTDTEAFF	TGTGCCAGCAGGACGACAGATACCGAAGCTTTCTTT